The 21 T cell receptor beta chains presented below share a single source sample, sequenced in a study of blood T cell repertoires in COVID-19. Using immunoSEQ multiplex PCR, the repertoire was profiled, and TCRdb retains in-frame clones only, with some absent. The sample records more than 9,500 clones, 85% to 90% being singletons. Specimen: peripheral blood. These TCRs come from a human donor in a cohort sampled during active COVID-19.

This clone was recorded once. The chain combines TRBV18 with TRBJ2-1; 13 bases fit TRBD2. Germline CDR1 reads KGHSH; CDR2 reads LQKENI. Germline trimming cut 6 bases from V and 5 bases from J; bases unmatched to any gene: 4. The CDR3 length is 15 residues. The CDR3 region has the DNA TGTGCCAGCTCCCCGGGACTAGCGGGGAACAATGAGCAGTTCTTC. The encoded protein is CASSPGLAGNNEQFF.

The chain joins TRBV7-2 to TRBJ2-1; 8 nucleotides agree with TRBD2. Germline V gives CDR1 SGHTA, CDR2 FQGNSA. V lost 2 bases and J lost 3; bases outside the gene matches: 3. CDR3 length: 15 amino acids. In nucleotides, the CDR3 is TGTGCCAGCAGCTTAAGACTAGCGAGCTACAATGAGCAGTTCTTC. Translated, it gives CASSLRLASYNEQFF.

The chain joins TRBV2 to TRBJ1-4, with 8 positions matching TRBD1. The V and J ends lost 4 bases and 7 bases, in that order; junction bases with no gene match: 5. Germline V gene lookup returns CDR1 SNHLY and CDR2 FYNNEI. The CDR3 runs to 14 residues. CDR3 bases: TGTGCCAGCAGTGGACAGGGGTTCTTTGAAAAACTGTTTTTT. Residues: CASSGQGFFEKLFF.

CDR3 nucleotides: TGTGCCAGTAGTACATCGTACACAGGGAATGGAGAAAAACTGTTTTTT. Translation: CASSTSYTGNGEKLFF. The J gene is TRBJ1-4, the V gene TRBV19; a possible D gene is TRBD1 (6 bases). The CDR3 runs to 16 residues. Germline CDR1 and CDR2: LNHDA and SQIVND (reference sequence). Trimming pared 4 bases from V and 8 bases from J, leaving 20 bases between. The variable domain in full, completed from reference TRBV19 and TRBJ1-4, reads DGGITQSPKYLFRKEGQNVTLSCEQNLNHDAMYWYRQDPGQGLRLIYYSQIVNDFQKGDIAEGYSVSREKKESFPLTVTSAQKNPTAFYLCASSTSYTGNGEKLFFGSGTQLSVL.

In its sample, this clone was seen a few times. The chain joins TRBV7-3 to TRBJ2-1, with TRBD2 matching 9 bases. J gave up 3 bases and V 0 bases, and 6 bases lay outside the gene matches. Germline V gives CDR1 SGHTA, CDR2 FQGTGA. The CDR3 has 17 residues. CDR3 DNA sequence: TGTGCCAGCAGCTTAACAATGCTAGCGGGGCGCTACAATGAGCAGTTCTTC. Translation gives CASSLTMLAGRYNEQFF.

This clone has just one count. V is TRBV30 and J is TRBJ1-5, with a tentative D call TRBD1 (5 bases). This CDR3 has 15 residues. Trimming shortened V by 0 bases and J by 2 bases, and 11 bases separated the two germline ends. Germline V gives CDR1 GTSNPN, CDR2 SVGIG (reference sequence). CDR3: CAWSVQGDGNQPQHF. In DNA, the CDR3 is TGTGCCTGGAGTGTACAAGGGGATGGCAATCAGCCCCAGCATTTT.

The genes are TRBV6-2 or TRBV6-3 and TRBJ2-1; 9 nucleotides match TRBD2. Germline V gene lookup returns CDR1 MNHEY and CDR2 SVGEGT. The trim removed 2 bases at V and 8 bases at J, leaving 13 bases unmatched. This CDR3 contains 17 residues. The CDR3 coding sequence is TGTGCCAGCAGTTACCCGAATGAAGGCGGGGGGGTTTATGAGCAGTTCTTC. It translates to CASSYPNEGGGVYEQFF.

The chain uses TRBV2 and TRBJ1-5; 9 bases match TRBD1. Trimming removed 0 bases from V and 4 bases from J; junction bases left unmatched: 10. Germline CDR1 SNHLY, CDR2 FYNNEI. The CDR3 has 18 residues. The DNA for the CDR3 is TGTGCCAGCAGTGAAGCGCTTTTAGGACAGGGGAAGAATCAGCCCCAGCATTTT. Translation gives CASSEALLGQGKNQPQHF.

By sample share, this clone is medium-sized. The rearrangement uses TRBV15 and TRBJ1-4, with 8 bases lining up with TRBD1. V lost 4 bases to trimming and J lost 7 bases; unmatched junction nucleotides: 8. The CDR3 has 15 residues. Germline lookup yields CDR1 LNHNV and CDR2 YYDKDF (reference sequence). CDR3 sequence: CATSKTGGGGEKLFF. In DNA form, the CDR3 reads TGTGCCACCAGCAAAACAGGGGGAGGAGGTGAAAAACTGTTTTTT.

This CDR3 reads CASSPNQGQVFTDTQYF. CDR3 nucleotides: TGTGCCAGCAGCCCAAACCAGGGACAGGTCTTCACAGATACGCAGTATTTT. This sequence joins TRBV9 and TRBJ2-3; TRBD1 matches 8 bases. The trim removed 4 bases at V and 2 bases at J, leaving 12 bases unmatched. Per the germline V gene, CDR1 is SGDLS and CDR2 is YYNGEE. CDR3 size: 17 residues.

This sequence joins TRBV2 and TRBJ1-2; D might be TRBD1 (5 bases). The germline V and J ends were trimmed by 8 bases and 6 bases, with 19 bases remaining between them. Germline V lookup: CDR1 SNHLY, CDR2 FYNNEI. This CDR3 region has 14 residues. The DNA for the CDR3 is TGTGCCAGCCGACCCGGGGGGTTAGCGGATGGCTACACCTTC. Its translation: CASRPGGLADGYTF.

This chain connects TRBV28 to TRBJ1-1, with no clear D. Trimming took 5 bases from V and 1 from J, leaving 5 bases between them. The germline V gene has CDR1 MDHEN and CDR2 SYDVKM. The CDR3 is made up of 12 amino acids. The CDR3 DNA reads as TGTGCCAGCAGTGAGTCGAACACTGAAGCTTTCTTT. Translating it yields CASSESNTEAFF.

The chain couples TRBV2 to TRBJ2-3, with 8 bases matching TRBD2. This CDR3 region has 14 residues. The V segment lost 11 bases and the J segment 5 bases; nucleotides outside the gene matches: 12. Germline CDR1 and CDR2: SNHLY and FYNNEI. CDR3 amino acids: CAASQDGGEDTQYF. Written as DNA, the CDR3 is TGTGCCGCCTCTCAGGACGGGGGGGAAGATACGCAGTATTTT. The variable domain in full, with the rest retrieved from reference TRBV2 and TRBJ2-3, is EPEVTQTPSHQVTQMGQEVILRCVPISNHLYFYWYRQILGQKVEFLVSFYNNEISEKSEIFDDQFSVERPDGSNFTLKIRSTKLEDSAMYFCAASQDGGEDTQYFGPGTRLTVL.

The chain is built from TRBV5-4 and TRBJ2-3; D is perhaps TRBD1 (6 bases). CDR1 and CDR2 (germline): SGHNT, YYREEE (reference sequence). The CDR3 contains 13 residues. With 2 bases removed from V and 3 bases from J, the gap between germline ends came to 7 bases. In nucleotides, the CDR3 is TGTGCCAGCAGCTTCACAGGGACAGATACGCAGTATTTT. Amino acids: CASSFTGTDTQYF.

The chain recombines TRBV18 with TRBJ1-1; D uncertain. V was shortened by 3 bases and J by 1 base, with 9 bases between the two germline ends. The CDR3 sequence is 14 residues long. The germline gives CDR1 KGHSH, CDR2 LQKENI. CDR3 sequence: CASSPLTENTEAFF. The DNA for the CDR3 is TGTGCCAGCTCACCCCTAACAGAGAACACTGAAGCTTTCTTT.

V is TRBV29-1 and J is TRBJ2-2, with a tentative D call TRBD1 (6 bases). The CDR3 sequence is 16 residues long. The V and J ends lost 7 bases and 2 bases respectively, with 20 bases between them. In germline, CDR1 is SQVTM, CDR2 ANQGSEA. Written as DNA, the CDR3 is TGCAGCGGGAAGGGGGACGGCAGGGGCAACACCGGGGAGCTGTTTTTT. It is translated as CSGKGDGRGNTGELFF.

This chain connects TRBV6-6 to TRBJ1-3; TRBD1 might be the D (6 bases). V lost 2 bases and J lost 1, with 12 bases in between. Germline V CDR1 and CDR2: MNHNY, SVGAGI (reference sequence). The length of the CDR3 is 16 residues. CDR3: CASSYPDRLSGNTIYF. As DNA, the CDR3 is TGTGCCAGCAGTTACCCCGACAGGTTATCTGGAAACACCATATATTTT.

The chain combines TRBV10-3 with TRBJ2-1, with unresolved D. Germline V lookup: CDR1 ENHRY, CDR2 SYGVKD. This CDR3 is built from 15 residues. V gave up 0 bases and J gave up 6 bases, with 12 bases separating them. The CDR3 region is CAISESLGGSNEQFF. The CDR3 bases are TGTGCCATCAGTGAGTCTCTTGGCGGCTCCAATGAGCAGTTCTTC.

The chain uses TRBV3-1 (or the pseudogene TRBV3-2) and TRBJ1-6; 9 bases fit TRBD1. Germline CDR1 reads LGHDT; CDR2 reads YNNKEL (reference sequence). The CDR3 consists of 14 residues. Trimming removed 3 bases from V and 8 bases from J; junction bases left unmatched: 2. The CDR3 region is CASSHGTGYSPLHF. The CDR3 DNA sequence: TGTGCCAGCAGCCACGGGACAGGGTATTCACCCCTCCACTTT.

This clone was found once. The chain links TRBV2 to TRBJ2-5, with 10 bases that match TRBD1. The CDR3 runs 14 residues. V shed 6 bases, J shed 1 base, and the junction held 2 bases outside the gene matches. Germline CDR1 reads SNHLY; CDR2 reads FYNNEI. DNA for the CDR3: TGTGCCAGCAGGGGGACAGGGGTCCAAGAGACCCAGTACTTC. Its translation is CASRGTGVQETQYF.

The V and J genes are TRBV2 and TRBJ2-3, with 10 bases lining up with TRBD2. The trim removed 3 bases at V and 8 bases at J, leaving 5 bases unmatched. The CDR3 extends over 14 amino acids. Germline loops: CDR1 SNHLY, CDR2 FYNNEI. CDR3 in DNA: TGTGCCAGCAGTGAGGTGCTAGCGGGAGTTACGCAGTATTTT. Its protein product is CASSEVLAGVTQYF.